This T cell receptor beta chain was retrieved from a study of identical twins. Findings and limits, study-wide: Conclusions were drawn cross-sectionally by statistical analysis, without following the same donors.

Healthy Caucasian individuals made up all the donors. Germline values: CDR1 LGHNA, CDR2 YNFKEQ. V was cut by 1 base and J by 5 bases, with 13 bases left in between. There are 15 residues in the CDR3. Comments on this clonotype: Antigen: not known.

TCRdb re-derived calls from the 5' RACE reads in MiXCR, one entry per CDR3 protein. The table shows roughly 1.6 million distinct CDR3 sequences, with about 31% occurring only once. The sequence came from a newborn girl in good health. This chain uses TRBV4-2 with TRBJ2-3, with D hard to call. Sequenced sample: cord blood. The CDR3 sequence is CASSQALARVDTQYF. CDR3 nucleotides: TGTGCCAGCAGCCAAGCCCTCGCTCGGGTAGATACGCAGTATTTT.